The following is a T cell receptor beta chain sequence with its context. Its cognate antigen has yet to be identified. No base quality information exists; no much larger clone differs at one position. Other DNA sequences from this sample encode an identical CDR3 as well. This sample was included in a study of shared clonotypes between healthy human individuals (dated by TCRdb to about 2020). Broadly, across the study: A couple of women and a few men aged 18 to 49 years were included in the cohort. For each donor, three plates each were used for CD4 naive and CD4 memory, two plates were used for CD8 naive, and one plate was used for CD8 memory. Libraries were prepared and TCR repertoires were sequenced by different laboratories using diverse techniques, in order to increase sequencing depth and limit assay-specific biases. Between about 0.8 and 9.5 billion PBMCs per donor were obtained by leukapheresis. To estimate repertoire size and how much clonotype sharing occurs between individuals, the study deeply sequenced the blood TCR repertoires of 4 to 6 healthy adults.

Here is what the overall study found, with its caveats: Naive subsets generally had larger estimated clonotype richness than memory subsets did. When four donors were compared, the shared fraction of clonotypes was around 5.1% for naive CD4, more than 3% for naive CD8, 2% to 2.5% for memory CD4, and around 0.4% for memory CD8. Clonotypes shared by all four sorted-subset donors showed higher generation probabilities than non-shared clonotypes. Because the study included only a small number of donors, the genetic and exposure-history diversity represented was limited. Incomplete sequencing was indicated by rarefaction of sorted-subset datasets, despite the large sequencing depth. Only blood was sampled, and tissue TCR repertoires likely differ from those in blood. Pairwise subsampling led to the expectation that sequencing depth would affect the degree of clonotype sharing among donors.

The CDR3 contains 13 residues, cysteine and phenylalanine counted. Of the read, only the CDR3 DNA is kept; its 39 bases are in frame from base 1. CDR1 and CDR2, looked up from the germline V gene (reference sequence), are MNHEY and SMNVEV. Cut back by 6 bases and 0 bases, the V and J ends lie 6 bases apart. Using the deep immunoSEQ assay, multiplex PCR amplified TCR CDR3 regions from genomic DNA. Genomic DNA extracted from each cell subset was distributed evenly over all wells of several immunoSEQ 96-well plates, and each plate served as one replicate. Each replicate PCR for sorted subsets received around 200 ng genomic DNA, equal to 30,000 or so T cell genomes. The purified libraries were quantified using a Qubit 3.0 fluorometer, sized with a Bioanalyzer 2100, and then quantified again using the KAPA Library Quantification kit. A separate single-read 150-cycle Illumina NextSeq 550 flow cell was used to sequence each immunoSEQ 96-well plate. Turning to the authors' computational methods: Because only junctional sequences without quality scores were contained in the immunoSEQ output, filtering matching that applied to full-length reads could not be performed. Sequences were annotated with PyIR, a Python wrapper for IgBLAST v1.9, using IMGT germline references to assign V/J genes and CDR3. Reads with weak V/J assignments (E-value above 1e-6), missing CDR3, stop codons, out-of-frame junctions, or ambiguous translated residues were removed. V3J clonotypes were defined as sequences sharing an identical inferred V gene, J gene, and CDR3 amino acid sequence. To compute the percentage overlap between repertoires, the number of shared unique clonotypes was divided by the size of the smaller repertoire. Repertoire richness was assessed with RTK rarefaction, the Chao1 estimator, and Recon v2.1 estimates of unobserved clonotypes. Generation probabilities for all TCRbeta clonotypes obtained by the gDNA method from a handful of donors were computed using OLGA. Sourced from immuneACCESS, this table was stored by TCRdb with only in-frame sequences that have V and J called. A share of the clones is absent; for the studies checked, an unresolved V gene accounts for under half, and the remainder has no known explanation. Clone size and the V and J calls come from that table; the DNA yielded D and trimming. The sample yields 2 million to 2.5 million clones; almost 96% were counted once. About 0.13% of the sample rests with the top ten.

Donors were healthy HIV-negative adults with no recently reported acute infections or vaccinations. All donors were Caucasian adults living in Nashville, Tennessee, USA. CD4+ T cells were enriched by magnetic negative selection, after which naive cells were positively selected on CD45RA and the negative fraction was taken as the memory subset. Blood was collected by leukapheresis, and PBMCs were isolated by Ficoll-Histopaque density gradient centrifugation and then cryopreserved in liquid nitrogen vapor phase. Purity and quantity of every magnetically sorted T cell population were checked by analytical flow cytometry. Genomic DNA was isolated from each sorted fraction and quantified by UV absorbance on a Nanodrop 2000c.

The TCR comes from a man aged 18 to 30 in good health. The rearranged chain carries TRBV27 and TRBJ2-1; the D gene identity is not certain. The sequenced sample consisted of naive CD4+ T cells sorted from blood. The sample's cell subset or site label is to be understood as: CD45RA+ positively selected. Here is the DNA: TGTGCCAGCAGCCGGCCCTCCTACAATGAGCAGTTCTTC. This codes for CASSRPSYNEQFF.